This T cell receptor (beta chain) originates from a study of cytomegalovirus exposure and HLA in healthy donors (dated by TCRdb to 2016 to 2017). Describing the broader study: In an earlier analysis of around 540 of the donors, roughly 300 Gb of sequence data and 100 million or so unique TCR beta sequences from 180 million or so T cells were reported. Roughly 310 gigabases of sequencing data and tens of millions of unique TCR sequences were included in an early release covering 500 to 750 HLA-typed donors. Of the 300 to 500 genotyped donors, roughly 80% were placed in the genetic ancestry cluster associated with self-reported Caucasian donors. The study aimed to test whether cataloging public T cell receptors could reveal signatures of past pathogen exposure. The T cell repertoires of around 730 subjects were profiled by immunosequencing and related to cytomegalovirus serostatus. A separate validation cohort of some 130 different subjects was used in addition to the roughly 720-subject first cohort. To predict cytomegalovirus infection status, the study combined high-throughput TCR immunosequencing, statistical association of individual TCRs with disease status, and machine learning. A later analysis re-examined previously published TCR beta repertoires from 600 to 700 donors and added high-resolution HLA genotyping to investigate patterns of TCR occurrence. Rather than using new phenotypic data, the later analysis identified candidate immune exposures from TCR beta sequences and from how often those sequences occurred across donors. To decide whether each TCR beta V gene segment behaved as functional or pseudogenic, an earlier analysis of some 600 of the donors relied on high-throughput TCR beta sequencing. Donor age, sex, ethnicity and CMV serostatus were compiled together with the repertoire data. A later genetic analysis used genome-wide SNP genotypes for about 55% of the 666 donors, treating that subset as a discovery cohort. All discovery cohort repertoires had been generated on a single sequencing platform. Both class I and class II loci were covered by HLA typing, at four-digit resolution. The number of typed donors differed by locus: about 620-640 for A, B, C, DRB1 and DQB1; 522 for DQA1; 606 for DPA1; and 400 to 480 for DPB1. Four to six DR-DQ haplotypes were handled as single units for association and clustering because linkage in the cohort was strong. Across approximately 400 genotyped donors of the cohort, an average of approximately 240,000 unique TCR beta nucleotide sequences per donor were sequenced, and around 19% of those sequences were non-productive. What the work shows at the level of the full study, not this receptor alone: Presence/absence analyses assumed roughly uniform sequencing depth across donors, an assumption that may not hold. According to a later genetic analysis, donors in an Asian-associated ancestry cluster had fewer N-insertions in productive TCRs than the roughly 700-donor mean. Linkage disequilibrium might explain the correlated functional status among segregating V segments, but an unknown experimental factor could not be excluded. Most TCR sequences were observed very rarely across donors, whereas some public TCRs were present in many individuals. Because HLA typing was unavailable for some donors at each locus, only the typed subset was used in association tests. In a later analysis, HLA-associated TCR beta chains were found to be more clonally expanded and to have lower generation probabilities than equally common non-associated chains. CMV serostatus was the only immune exposure information available for the cohort. A cluster of highly shared sequence variants was judged likely to represent a technical artifact of the sequencing pipeline. A later analysis found that most CMV-associated TCR beta chains appeared HLA-restricted, with HLA associations seemingly driven largely by CMV exposure. The study gave a list of 150 to 200 TCR beta chains associated with cytomegalovirus. Strong co-occurrence of HLA alleles, especially DR and DQ, made assigning TCR associations to individual alleles difficult. In a later analysis, some 17,000 TCR beta sequences were associated with specific HLA alleles at a false discovery rate of 0.05. According to a later analysis, parvovirus B19, influenza, CMV and Epstein-Barr virus appeared linked to several top co-occurrence clusters. Over 15 rarely observed V segments, including chromosome 9 orphons, were excluded from the earlier analysis of some 590 of the donors because counts were too low. Cytomegalovirus status was reported to be diagnosed by the classifier with high specificity and sensitivity in both the original and validation cohorts. In a later analysis, the rate of TCR association differed among HLA loci, with DRB1 alleles having the most associated TCRs and HLA-C alleles having the fewest. Some IMGT-functional V segments, including TRBV6-2 and TRBV6-3, could not be distinguished by the 87-base-pair reads and were therefore excluded. The cohort was sequenced for TCR beta chains only, and without alpha or paired-chain data the features that could be detected were limited. In vitro tests confirmed that a few of the cytomegalovirus-associated TCR beta chains recognize cytomegalovirus antigens. The authors suggested that the approach could potentially be generalized to other disease states and immunological phenotypes. In a later genetic analysis, a missense DCLRE1C variant was associated with V-gene and J-gene trimming of TCR beta chains, and the association was replicated in an independent cohort. An earlier analysis of 450 to 750 of the donors showed that most TCR beta V segments appeared in productive rearrangements either about 87% or about 30% of the time, which broadly matched IMGT annotations. A further reported finding was that TCR beta sequences accurately predicted the HLA-A and HLA-B alleles for most subjects in the first cohort.

The cohort was made up of around 720 healthy bone marrow donors. Cohort members were all nominally healthy when sampled, although unrecorded immune exposures were likely present. The donor tested CMV seronegative, placing the donor among the 300 to 400 seronegative members of the cohort. A peripheral blood sample was collected from each donor, and TCR beta sequencing was performed on peripheral blood mononuclear cells. The Qiagen DNeasy Blood Extraction Kit was used to extract genomic DNA from the blood cell samples. This clone was seen only once. The antigen this receptor binds is unknown. Within one base of it there is no much larger clone, and no base qualities were kept. The V end loses 2 bases and the J end loses 4 bases, and a stretch of 9 bases separates them. The CDR3 numbers 12 residues from cysteine through phenylalanine. The read is trimmed to its CDR3 DNA, 36 bases read in frame from base 1. The germline V gene yields SQVTM for CDR1 and ANQGSEA for CDR2.

The library was produced with the immunoSEQ multiplex PCR assay. A mixture of 60 forward primers for TCR Vbeta segments and 13 reverse primers for TCR Jbeta segments was used in the multiplex PCR. A multiplex PCR assay on genomic DNA amplified the CDR3 region of rearranged TCR beta genes. The amplified TCR beta libraries were sequenced on the Illumina HiSeq System as 87-base-pair reads. The authors' analysis ran thus. A later analysis tallied 70 million to 100 million unique TCR beta chains across the 700 or so repertoires, and 10 million to 11 million of those chains were shared by two or more donors. Raw reads were error-corrected and collapsed into unique sequences by a nearest-neighbor algorithm in which closely related sequences were merged to remove PCR and sequencing errors. CDR3 sequences were aligned to IMGT reference sequences to assign V, D and J gene segments. For a sequence to be retained, a match of at least six nucleotides was required to both a V gene segment and a J gene segment. Rearrangements were classified as productive when the CDR3 lacked stop codons and remained in frame with V and J, and all other rearrangements were classified as non-productive. Following IMGT convention, CDR3 was defined as the stretch from the second conserved V-encoded cysteine to the conserved J-encoded phenylalanine. In an earlier analysis of roughly 580 of the donors, sequences lacking an unambiguous match to a single V gene segment were excluded. An earlier analysis of about 590 of the donors classified V segments as functional when productive rearrangements were above 56.7% and as segregating when the standard deviation between donors was above 5%. A statistical classification framework was built to diagnose cytomegalovirus status from the catalog of TCR beta chain sequences. In a later analysis, TCR nucleotide sequences were compared against IMGT/GENE-DB human TR gene sequences so that V and J genes could be assigned. The TCRdist pipeline was used in a later analysis to assign CDR3 sequences and most-parsimonious VDJ recombination scenarios. In a later analysis, each TCR beta chain was defined by its CDR3 amino acid sequence together with its V-gene family, and reads without a unique V-gene family were excluded. In a later analysis, several hundred highly shared, low-generation-probability nucleotide sequences were removed to address suspected cross-contamination and a sequencing artifact. In a later analysis, a clonal expansion index was calculated for each public chain from normalized within-repertoire ranks of inferred template counts. Generation probabilities in a later analysis came from a VDJ recombination model fitted to out-of-frame rearrangements, and those results were checked against IGoR. In a later analysis, hypergeometric tests were used to score TCR-TCR, TCR-HLA and TCR-CMV co-occurrence, with a repertoire-size bias correction applied to TCR pairs. To estimate false discovery rates, a later analysis permuted the HLA or CMV assignments 20 times. In a later analysis, co-occurring TCRs were grouped using DBSCAN, and TCRdist sequence similarity was added for clustering within HLA-allele-positive subsets. Repertoires with fewer than 30,000 or more than 120,000 public chains, plus five repertoires with anomalous nucleotide sharing, were excluded from co-occurrence clustering. Held by TCRdb, this immuneACCESS table contains in-frame sequences only and omits some clones. Under half of the omission traces to an unresolved V gene where checked; the cause of the rest is unknown. D and trimming come from the DNA, and the V and J calls and clone size come from that table. Here the sample has roughly 230,000 clones; approximately 78% occur a single time. Of the sample, less than 0.6% falls within the top ten clones.

The TCR comes from a boy younger than 18 in good health and CMV-seronegative. Material for sequencing was PBMCs. The chain couples TRBV29-1 to TRBJ2-7; the D segment could be TRBD1, given 6 matching bases. The CDR3 loop reads CSVEKQGYEQYF. The DNA sequence is TGCAGCGTTGAAAAACAGGGATACGAGCAGTACTTC.